This T cell receptor (beta chain) derives from a study of T cells in localized non-small cell lung cancer. Profiling relied on immunoSEQ multiplex PCR, and the TCRdb table lists in-frame clones only, not all of them. The sample lists about 55,000 clones; 65% to 85% were seen once. The V and J ends lost 7 bases and 6 bases, in that order; junction bases with no gene match: 5. The CDR3 runs to 12 residues. Germline loops: CDR1 SEHNR, CDR2 FQNEAQ (reference sequence). Study-wide results and caveats: The study found T cell clonality highest in uninvolved adjacent lung, above tumor. Heterogeneity cannot be ruled out, as sequencing used one tumor region only. Appearances in adjacent lung were noted for a median 57 of the top 100 tumor clones. Blood T cell density predicted longer survival; adjacent-lung clonality, shorter.

In regard to this clone: Its target is unknown.

The receptor was isolated from a man aged 40-75 years with stage III lung adenocarcinoma. This specimen consisted of peripheral blood mononuclear cells, obtained before any cancer treatment. The chain combines TRBV7-9 with TRBJ2-7; 8 bases agree with TRBD2. CDR3 region: CASTGGVGEQYF. The CDR3 DNA is TGTGCCAGCACCGGGGGGGTTGGCGAGCAGTACTTC.